This is a list of T cell receptor beta chains from one sample in a study of cytomegalovirus exposure and HLA in healthy donors. The data were produced by immunoSEQ multiplex PCR, yet TCRdb's version contains in-frame clones alone and is incomplete. The sample lists 45,000 to 65,000 clones; roughly 70% were seen once. Sequencing used PBMCs. Source of these receptors: a woman aged 45 to 65 in good health and CMV-seropositive. Each CDR3 is given with its conserved first and last residue. Fields, in order: clone size, V gene, D gene, J gene, CDR3 protein, CDR3 DNA. A D gene is named only where the DNA matches it firmly. The listing skips clone size in some rows; elsewhere it reads once, few, many or a size class.

-	TRBV4-1	-	TRBJ2-5	CASSGAPAETQYF	TGCGCCAGCAGTGGGGCTCCCGCAGAGACCCAGTACTTC
few	TRBV5-1	-	TRBJ2-5	CASSLVGAGQETQYF	TGCGCCAGCAGCTTGGTTGGGGCAGGCCAAGAGACCCAGTACTTC
-	TRBV5-1	-	TRBJ2-1	CASSLRTPSYNEQFF	TGCGCCAGCAGCTTGCGCACACCCTCCTACAATGAGCAGTTCTTC
few	TRBV28	-	TRBJ2-7	CASSSSGLGGYEQYF	TGTGCCAGCAGTTCTTCCGGGTTAGGGGGTTACGAGCAGTACTTC
few	TRBV10-1	TRBD2	TRBJ2-1	CASSQTSGANNEQFF	TGCGCCAGCAGCCAGACTAGCGGGGCCAACAATGAGCAGTTCTTC
-	TRBV4-1	-	TRBJ2-3	CASSQYLTQQDTQYF	TGCGCCAGCAGCCAATACCTCACACAGCAAGATACGCAGTATTTT
-	TRBV21-1	-	TRBJ1-1	CASSGGQANTEAFF	TGTGCCAGCAGCGGGGGACAGGCAAACACTGAAGCTTTCTTT
-	TRBV19	TRBD1	TRBJ1-6	CASSSGQFSPLHF	TGTGCCAGTAGTTCGGGACAGTTTTCACCCCTCCACTTT
-	TRBV4-3	TRBD1	TRBJ2-1	CASSQGTGGGGSSYNEQFF	TGCGCCAGCAGCCAAGGGACAGGGGGCGGTGGGAGCTCCTACAATGAGCAGTTCTTC
once	TRBV7-9	-	TRBJ2-5	CASSLGQLERETQYF	TGTGCCAGCAGCTTAGGCCAGCTAGAGCGAGAGACCCAGTACTTC
-	TRBV29-1	TRBD2	TRBJ2-7	CSVGGGGSYEQYF	TGCAGCGTTGGGGGCGGGGGGAGCTACGAGCAGTACTTC
-	TRBV19	-	TRBJ1-5	CASSIDRPGQPQHF	TGTGCCAGTAGTATAGACAGGCCGGGGCAGCCCCAGCATTTT
few	TRBV7-2	-	TRBJ2-7	CASSQSGGPTSYEQYF	TGTGCCAGCAGCCAGTCCGGAGGCCCGACCTCCTACGAGCAGTACTTC
-	TRBV28	TRBD1	TRBJ1-5	CASSFGTVSEPQHF	TGTGCCAGCAGTTTCGGGACAGTGTCAGAGCCCCAGCATTTT
-	TRBV7-2	-	TRBJ1-1	CASSLERTEAFF	TGTGCCAGCAGCTTAGAGCGGACTGAAGCTTTCTTT
few	TRBV5-6	-	TRBJ1-2	CASSLVGAQLYYGYTF	TGTGCCAGCAGCTTGGTTGGGGCACAGCTCTACTATGGCTACACCTTC
-	TRBV4-1	-	TRBJ1-1	CASSQAGQRNTEAFF	TGCGCCAGCAGCCAAGCTGGACAGAGGAACACTGAAGCTTTCTTT
-	TRBV5-1	-	TRBJ2-5	CASTPRAGETQYF	TGCGCCAGCACCCCTCGGGCGGGTGAGACCCAGTACTTC
once	TRBV29-1	-	TRBJ2-7	CSAQGRYEQYF	TGCAGCGCCCAGGGGCGGTACGAGCAGTACTTC
-	TRBV18	TRBD2	TRBJ2-5	CASSRREAGEGETQYF	TGTGCCAGCTCACGCCGGGAGGCGGGGGAGGGAGAGACCCAGTACTTC
-	TRBV10-2	-	TRBJ1-4	CASSRGTNEKLFF	TGCGCCAGCAGTCGGGGGACTAATGAAAAACTGTTTTTT
-	TRBV5-1	TRBD2	TRBJ2-5	CASSLISGTSGKETQYF	TGCGCCAGCAGCTTAATCTCCGGGACTAGCGGGAAAGAGACCCAGTACTTC
-	TRBV5-4	-	TRBJ1-1	CASSLEGPGGTEAFF	TGTGCCAGCAGCTTGGAGGGACCGGGAGGCACTGAAGCTTTCTTT
-	TRBV7-9	-	TRBJ1-3	CASSRGTTTGNTIYF	TGTGCCAGCAGCCGCGGGACGACGACTGGAAACACCATATATTTT
-	TRBV27	-	TRBJ1-5	CASSLFGGFSNQPQHF	TGTGCCAGCAGTTTATTTGGCGGATTTAGCAATCAGCCCCAGCATTTT
-	TRBV19	TRBD1	TRBJ1-1	CASSGRQGDAEAFF	TGTGCCAGTAGTGGTAGACAGGGTGACGCTGAAGCTTTCTTT
-	TRBV25-1	-	TRBJ1-5	CASSDNQYSNQPQHF	TGTGCCAGCAGTGACAACCAGTATAGCAATCAGCCCCAGCATTTT
-	TRBV19	TRBD2	TRBJ2-5	CASSISGGKETQYF	TGTGCCAGTAGTATTAGCGGGGGTAAAGAGACCCAGTACTTC
-	TRBV7-2	TRBD1	TRBJ2-7	CASSPERTGSEQYF	TGTGCCAGCAGCCCAGAGAGGACAGGTTCCGAGCAGTACTTC
-	TRBV15	TRBD2	TRBJ2-1	CATSRGGLAYEQFF	TGTGCCACCAGCAGAGGGGGACTAGCATATGAGCAGTTCTTC
once	TRBV29-1	TRBD1	TRBJ2-3	CSVGGTGSGGTDTQYF	TGCAGCGTGGGAGGGACAGGGAGCGGGGGCACAGATACGCAGTATTTT
once	TRBV6-1	TRBD1	TRBJ2-1	CASRPARDRGDEQFF	TGTGCCAGCAGACCCGCCCGGGACAGGGGCGATGAGCAGTTCTTC
-	TRBV19	TRBD2	TRBJ2-1	CASSVTSLNEQFF	TGTGCCAGTAGTGTGACTAGCCTCAATGAGCAGTTCTTC
-	TRBV2	TRBD1	TRBJ1-5	CASSVFEGANQPQHF	TGTGCCAGCAGTGTGTTCGAGGGGGCCAATCAGCCCCAGCATTTT